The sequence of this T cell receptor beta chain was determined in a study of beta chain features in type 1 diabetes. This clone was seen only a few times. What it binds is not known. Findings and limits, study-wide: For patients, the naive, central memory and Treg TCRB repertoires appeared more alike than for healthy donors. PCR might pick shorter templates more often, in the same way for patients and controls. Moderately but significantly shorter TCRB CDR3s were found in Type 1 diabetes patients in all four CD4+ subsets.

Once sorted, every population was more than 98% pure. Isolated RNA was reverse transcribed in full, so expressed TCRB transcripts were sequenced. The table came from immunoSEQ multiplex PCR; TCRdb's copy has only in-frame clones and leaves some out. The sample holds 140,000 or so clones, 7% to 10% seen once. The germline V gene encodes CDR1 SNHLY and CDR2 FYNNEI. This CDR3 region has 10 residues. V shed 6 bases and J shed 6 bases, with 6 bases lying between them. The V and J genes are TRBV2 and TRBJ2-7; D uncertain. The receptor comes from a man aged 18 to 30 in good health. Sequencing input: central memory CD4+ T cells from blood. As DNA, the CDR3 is TGTGCCAGCAGGTTCAGCGAGCAGTACTTC. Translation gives CASRFSEQYF.